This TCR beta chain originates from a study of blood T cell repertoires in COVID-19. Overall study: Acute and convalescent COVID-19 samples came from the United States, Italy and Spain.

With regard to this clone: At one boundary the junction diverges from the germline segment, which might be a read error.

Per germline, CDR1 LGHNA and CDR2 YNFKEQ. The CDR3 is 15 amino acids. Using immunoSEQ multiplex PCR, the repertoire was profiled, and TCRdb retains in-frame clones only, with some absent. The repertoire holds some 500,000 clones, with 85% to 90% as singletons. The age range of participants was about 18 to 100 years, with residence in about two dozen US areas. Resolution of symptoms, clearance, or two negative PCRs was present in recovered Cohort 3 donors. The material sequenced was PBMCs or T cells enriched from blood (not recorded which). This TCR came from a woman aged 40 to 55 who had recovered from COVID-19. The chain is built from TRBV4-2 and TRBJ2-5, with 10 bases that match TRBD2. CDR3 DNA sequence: TGTGCCAGCAGCCAAGATCTTAATAGCGGGAGGCCGCAGGACTTC. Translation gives CASSQDLNSGRPQDF.